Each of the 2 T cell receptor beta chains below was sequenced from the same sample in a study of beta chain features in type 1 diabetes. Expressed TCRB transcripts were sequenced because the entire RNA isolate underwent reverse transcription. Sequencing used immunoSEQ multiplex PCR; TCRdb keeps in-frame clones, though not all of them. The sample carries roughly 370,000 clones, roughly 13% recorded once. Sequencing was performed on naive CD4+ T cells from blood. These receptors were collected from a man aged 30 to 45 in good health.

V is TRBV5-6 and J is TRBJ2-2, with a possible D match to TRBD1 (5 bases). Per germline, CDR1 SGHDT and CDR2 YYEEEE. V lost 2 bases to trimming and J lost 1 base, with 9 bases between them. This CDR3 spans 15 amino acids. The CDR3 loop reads CASSFFDRNTGELFF. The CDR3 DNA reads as TGTGCCAGCAGCTTTTTTGACAGGAACACCGGGGAGCTGTTTTTT.

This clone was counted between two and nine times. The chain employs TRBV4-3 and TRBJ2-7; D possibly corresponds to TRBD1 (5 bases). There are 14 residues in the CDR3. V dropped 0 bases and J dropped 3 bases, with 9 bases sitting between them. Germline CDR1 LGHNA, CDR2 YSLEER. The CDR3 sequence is CASSQDYTGYEQYF. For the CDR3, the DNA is TGCGCCAGCAGCCAAGACTACACAGGCTACGAGCAGTACTTC.